Shown below are 15 T cell receptor beta chains from a single sample sequenced in a study of identical twins. Each CDR3 protein gets one entry after TCRdb re-called the 5' RACE reads with MiXCR. Among hundreds of thousands of distinct CDR3 sequences listed, about 20% were seen once. The data were also submitted as part of a second study, on T cells expressing NK-cell markers.

Sequencing was performed on PBMCs. The receptors here all came from a woman younger than 35 in good health.

The chain carries TRBV11-2 and TRBJ1-2; 8 nucleotides line up with TRBD1. V lost 1 base to trimming and J lost 7 bases; unmatched junction nucleotides: 14. Germline V gene sequence: CDR1 SGHAT, CDR2 FQNNGV. This CDR3 has 17 amino acids. The CDR3 DNA follows: TGTGCCAGCAGCTTAGGGCCTCCCCCGACAGGGGCGGGTGGCTACACCTTC. It translates to CASSLGPPPTGAGGYTF.

This clonotype was seen more than once but under ten times. The chain couples TRBV9 to TRBJ1-1; 11 bases line up with TRBD1. CDR3 length: 16 residues. V lost 3 bases, J lost 5 bases, and 9 bases stayed unmatched. Germline V lookup: CDR1 SGDLS, CDR2 YYNGEE. CDR3 sequence: CASSAAGTGGRTEAFF. CDR3 DNA: TGTGCCAGCAGCGCAGCCGGGACAGGGGGGAGAACTGAAGCTTTCTTT.

This clonotype was seen more than once but under ten times. This rearrangement joins TRBV29-1 to TRBJ2-6; 7 bases map to TRBD1. The CDR3 is 16 amino acids. J gave up 0 bases and V 4 bases, and 6 bases lay outside the gene matches. In germline, CDR1 is SQVTM, CDR2 ANQGSEA. CDR3 protein: CSVGTGVGSGANVLTF. CDR3 bases: TGCAGCGTTGGAACAGGGGTAGGCTCTGGGGCCAACGTCCTGACTTTC.

The chain is built from TRBV7-2 and TRBJ2-5, with D uncertain. The CDR3 is 11 amino acids. Germline lookup yields CDR1 SGHTA and CDR2 FQGNSA. The V end lost 5 bases, the J end lost 14 bases, and 15 bases lay between the germline ends. The CDR3 nucleotides are TGTGCCAGCAGCCTCGGACGAGAGGAATACTTC. Protein: CASSLGREEYF. Full variable domain (rest looked up from reference TRBV7-2 and TRBJ2-5): GAGVSQSPSNKVTEKGKDVELRCDPISGHTALYWYRQSLGQGLEFLIYFQGNSAPDKSGLPSDRFSAERTGGSVSTLTIQRTQQEDSAVYLCASSLGREEYFGPGTRLLVL.

The chain carries TRBV6-1 and TRBJ2-5, with D perhaps TRBD1 or TRBD2 (7 bases each). Looked up from germline, CDR1 is MNHNS and CDR2 is SASEGT. The CDR3 is 16 residues long. Trimming took off 7 bases at V and 3 bases at J, with 21 bases between the two ends. CDR3 residues: CASTSGGEALKETQYF. Here the CDR3 DNA reads TGTGCCAGCACCTCAGGGGGGGAGGCCCTCAAAGAGACCCAGTACTTC.

The chain couples TRBV29-1 to TRBJ2-3; 7 bases are shared with TRBD1. This CDR3 is built from 13 residues. With 5 bases clipped from V and 6 bases from J, the junction kept 8 bases outside the gene matches. From germline, CDR1 is SQVTM and CDR2 ANQGSEA. CDR3 sequence: CSVTRQGLDTQYF. As DNA, the CDR3 is TGCAGCGTTACGAGACAGGGATTGGATACGCAGTATTTT.

The rearrangement links TRBV29-1 to TRBJ2-7; D might be TRBD2 (6 bases). This CDR3 is built from 12 residues. Germline V gene data show CDR1 as SQVTM and CDR2 as ANQGSEA. Trimming removed 4 bases from V and 2 bases from J, with 9 bases in between. The CDR3 nucleotides are TGCAGCGTTGCGGAGGGCCCCTACGAGCAGTACTTC. Its translation is CSVAEGPYEQYF.

This clonotype was observed a handful of times. The rearrangement joins TRBV20-1 to TRBJ2-7, with D possibly TRBD2 on 7 matching bases. The V gene lost 5 bases and the J gene lost 4 bases, with 21 bases spanning the gap. The CDR3 is 15 residues long. Germline CDR1 reads DFQATT; CDR2 reads SNEGSKA (reference sequence). The CDR3 protein is CSAGTPAGSRYEQYF. CDR3 bases: TGCAGTGCTGGGACACCAGCGGGAAGTCGTTACGAGCAGTACTTC.

The CDR3 DNA reads as TGCGCCAGCAGTGAAGGTAGCGGGGCGGCCCGAGAGCTGTTTTTT. Amino acids: CASSEGSGAARELFF. The J gene is TRBJ2-2, the V gene TRBV10-2; 8 positions match TRBD2. The CDR3 sequence is 15 residues long. V was pared by 3 bases and J by 11 bases, with 11 bases of the junction left unmatched. Per the germline V gene, CDR1 is WSHSY and CDR2 is SAAADI.

The V call is TRBV9, the J call TRBJ2-1; maybe TRBD2 (6 bases). This CDR3 is built from 14 residues. V lost 3 bases and J 8 bases, leaving 15 bases between the germline ends. CDR1 and CDR2 from the germline V gene are SGDLS and YYNGEE. The CDR3 region is CASSGLDPLDEQFF. The CDR3 nucleotides are TGTGCCAGCAGCGGACTAGACCCGCTGGATGAGCAGTTCTTC.

This clonotype was seen a handful of times. The rearrangement joins TRBV6-5 to TRBJ1-1, with 8 bases aligning to TRBD1. Germline lookup yields CDR1 MNHEY and CDR2 SVGAGI. The ends lost 1 base at V and 7 bases at J; junction bases unmatched: 8. The CDR3 is 15 residues long. The CDR3 DNA sequence: TGTGCCAGCAGTTACTACTCAGGGGGCGCCGGTGAAGCTTTCTTT. Translating it yields CASSYYSGGAGEAFF.

This clonotype was seen many times. The rearrangement links TRBV6-1 to TRBJ2-2, with a tentative D call TRBD2 (6 bases). Germline V CDR1 and CDR2: MNHNS, SASEGT. This CDR3 is built from 15 residues. The V end lost 8 bases, the J end lost 1 base, and 14 bases lay between the germline ends. CDR3 sequence reads: CASATGTLNTGELFF. In DNA, the CDR3 is TGTGCCAGCGCCACCGGGACTTTGAACACCGGGGAGCTGTTTTTT.

This chain uses TRBV6-1 with TRBJ2-7; 10 positions agree with TRBD1. Germline V lookup: CDR1 MNHNS, CDR2 SASEGT. The V segment lost 7 bases and the J segment 2 bases; nucleotides outside the gene matches: 5. The CDR3 sequence is 14 residues long. The DNA of the CDR3 is TGTGCCAGCAAAGCCGGGACAGGGGCCTACGAGCAGTACTTC. It codes for CASKAGTGAYEQYF.

Many counts were recorded for this clonotype. J is TRBJ2-7 and V is TRBV20-1; 9 nucleotides match TRBD2. There are 15 residues in the CDR3. Looked up from germline, CDR1 is DFQATT and CDR2 is SNEGSKA (reference sequence). V was clipped by 0 bases and J by 4 bases; unmatched bases: 7. Here the CDR3 reads CSARDLPTSGYEQYF. CDR3 sequence (DNA): TGCAGTGCTAGAGATTTACCGACTAGCGGATACGAGCAGTACTTC.

The V and J genes are TRBV12-3 or TRBV12-4 and TRBJ1-5, with D uncertain. The CDR3 is made up of 12 amino acids. V was trimmed by 3 bases and J by 4 bases, leaving 4 bases between them. Here the CDR3 DNA reads TGTGCCAGCAGTTTCGAGAATCAGCCCCAGCATTTT. Translation gives CASSFENQPQHF.